This TCR beta chain was profiled in a study of beta chain features in type 1 diabetes. Study-wide background: Examination covered around 110 million sorted cells spanning all samples. General study findings and limits: Patients showed naive, central memory and Treg TCRB repertoires that appeared more similar than those of healthy donors. Type 1 diabetes patients had VDJ junctions that carried fewer insertions and more deletions.

The germline V gene has CDR1 MNHEY and CDR2 SVGAGI. The V end lost 10 bases, the J end lost 3 bases, and 15 bases lay between the germline ends. This CDR3 spans 13 amino acids. The whole isolated RNA underwent reverse transcription, so sequencing captured expressed TCRB transcripts. Produced via immunoSEQ multiplex PCR; TCRdb's table is partial and in-frame only. The sample holds over 120,000 clones, around a tenth seen once. It was one heparinised blood draw, averaging around 120 mL, that each donor gave. There are a few counts of this clone. The target antigen is unknown. The sample taken for sequencing was central memory CD4+ T cells from blood. The TCR was taken from a man younger than 35 in good health. The chain uses TRBV6-5 and TRBJ1-1; D gene uncertain. In nucleotides, the CDR3 is TGTGCCAATTTTCCGTTATCGGACACTGAAGCTTTCTTT. Its translation: CANFPLSDTEAFF.